What follows describes a single T cell receptor beta chain. The antigen remains unidentified. These data come from a study of CD4 T cell repertoires in COVID-19. Points from the study as a whole: Two or all three memory subsets shared several highly expanded SARS-CoV-2-reactive clonotypes.

TCRdb's copy holds only in-frame clones and misses some; the assay was immunoSEQ multiplex PCR. Among about 75,000 clones listed, 83% were seen once. Mild-to-severe COVID-19 survivors were the donors. J gave up 2 bases and V 3 bases, and 6 bases lay outside the gene matches. From germline, CDR1 is MDHEN and CDR2 SYDVKM. CDR3 length: 16 amino acids. The sequence derives from a human donor who had COVID-19. The sequenced sample was CD4+ T cells from peripheral blood, obtained after recovery from COVID-19. The rearrangement links TRBV28 to TRBJ2-1, with 8 bases aligning to TRBD2. The CDR3 region is CASSFSGRAPYNEQFF. As DNA, the CDR3 is TGTGCCAGCAGTTTCTCCGGGAGGGCGCCCTACAATGAGCAGTTCTTC.